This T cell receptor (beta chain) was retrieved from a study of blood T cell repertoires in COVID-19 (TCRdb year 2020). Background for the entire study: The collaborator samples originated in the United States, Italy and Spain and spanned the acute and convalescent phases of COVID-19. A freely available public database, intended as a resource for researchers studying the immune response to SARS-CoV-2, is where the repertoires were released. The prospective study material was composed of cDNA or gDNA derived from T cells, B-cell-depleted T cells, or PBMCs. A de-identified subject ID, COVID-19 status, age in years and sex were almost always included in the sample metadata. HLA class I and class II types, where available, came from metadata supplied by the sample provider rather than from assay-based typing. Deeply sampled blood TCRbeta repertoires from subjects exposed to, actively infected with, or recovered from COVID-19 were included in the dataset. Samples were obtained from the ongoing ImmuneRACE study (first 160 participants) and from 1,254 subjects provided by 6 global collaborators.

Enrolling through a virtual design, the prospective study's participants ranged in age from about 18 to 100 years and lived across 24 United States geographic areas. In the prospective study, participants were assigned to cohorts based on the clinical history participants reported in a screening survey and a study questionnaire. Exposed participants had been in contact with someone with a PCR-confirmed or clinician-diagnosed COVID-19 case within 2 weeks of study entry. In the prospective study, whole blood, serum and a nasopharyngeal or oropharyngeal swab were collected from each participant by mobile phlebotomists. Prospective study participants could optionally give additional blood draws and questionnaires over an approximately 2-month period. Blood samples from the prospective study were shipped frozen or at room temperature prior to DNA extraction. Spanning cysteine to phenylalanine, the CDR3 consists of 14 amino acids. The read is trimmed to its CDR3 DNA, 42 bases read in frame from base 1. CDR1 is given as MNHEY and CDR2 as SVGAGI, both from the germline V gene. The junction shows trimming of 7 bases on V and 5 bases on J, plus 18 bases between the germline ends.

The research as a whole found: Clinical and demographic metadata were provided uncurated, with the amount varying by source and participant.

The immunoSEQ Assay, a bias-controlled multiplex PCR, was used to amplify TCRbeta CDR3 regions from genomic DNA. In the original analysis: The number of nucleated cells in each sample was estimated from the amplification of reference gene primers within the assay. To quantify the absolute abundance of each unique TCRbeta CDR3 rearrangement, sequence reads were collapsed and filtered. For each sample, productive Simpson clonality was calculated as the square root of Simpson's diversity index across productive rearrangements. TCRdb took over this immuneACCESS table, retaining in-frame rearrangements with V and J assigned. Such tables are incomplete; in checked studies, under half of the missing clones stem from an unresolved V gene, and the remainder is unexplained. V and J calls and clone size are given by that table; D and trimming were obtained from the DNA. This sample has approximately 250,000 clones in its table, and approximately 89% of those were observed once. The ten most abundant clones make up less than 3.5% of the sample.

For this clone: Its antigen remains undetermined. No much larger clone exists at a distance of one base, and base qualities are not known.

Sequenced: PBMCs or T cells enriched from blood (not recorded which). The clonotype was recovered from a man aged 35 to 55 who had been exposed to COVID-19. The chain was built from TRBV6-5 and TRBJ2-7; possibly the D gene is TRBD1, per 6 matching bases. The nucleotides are TGTGCCAGCACGTTGGGGGCAGGTAGCAACGAGCAGTACTTC. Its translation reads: CASTLGAGSNEQYF.